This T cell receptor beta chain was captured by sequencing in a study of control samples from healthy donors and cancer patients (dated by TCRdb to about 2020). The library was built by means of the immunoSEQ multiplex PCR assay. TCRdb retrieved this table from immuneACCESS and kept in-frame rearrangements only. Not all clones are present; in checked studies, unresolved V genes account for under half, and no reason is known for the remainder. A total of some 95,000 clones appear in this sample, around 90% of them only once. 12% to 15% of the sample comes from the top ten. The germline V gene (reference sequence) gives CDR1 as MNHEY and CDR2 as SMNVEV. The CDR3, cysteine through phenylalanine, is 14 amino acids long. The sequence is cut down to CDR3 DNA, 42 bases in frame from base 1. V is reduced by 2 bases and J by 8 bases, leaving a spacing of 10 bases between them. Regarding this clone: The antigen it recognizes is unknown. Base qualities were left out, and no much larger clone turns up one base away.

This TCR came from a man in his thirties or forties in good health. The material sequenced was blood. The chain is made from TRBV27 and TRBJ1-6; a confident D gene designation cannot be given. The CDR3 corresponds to CASSLNSIHSPLHF. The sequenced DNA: TGTGCCAGCAGTTTAAATTCAATCCATTCACCCCTCCACTTT.